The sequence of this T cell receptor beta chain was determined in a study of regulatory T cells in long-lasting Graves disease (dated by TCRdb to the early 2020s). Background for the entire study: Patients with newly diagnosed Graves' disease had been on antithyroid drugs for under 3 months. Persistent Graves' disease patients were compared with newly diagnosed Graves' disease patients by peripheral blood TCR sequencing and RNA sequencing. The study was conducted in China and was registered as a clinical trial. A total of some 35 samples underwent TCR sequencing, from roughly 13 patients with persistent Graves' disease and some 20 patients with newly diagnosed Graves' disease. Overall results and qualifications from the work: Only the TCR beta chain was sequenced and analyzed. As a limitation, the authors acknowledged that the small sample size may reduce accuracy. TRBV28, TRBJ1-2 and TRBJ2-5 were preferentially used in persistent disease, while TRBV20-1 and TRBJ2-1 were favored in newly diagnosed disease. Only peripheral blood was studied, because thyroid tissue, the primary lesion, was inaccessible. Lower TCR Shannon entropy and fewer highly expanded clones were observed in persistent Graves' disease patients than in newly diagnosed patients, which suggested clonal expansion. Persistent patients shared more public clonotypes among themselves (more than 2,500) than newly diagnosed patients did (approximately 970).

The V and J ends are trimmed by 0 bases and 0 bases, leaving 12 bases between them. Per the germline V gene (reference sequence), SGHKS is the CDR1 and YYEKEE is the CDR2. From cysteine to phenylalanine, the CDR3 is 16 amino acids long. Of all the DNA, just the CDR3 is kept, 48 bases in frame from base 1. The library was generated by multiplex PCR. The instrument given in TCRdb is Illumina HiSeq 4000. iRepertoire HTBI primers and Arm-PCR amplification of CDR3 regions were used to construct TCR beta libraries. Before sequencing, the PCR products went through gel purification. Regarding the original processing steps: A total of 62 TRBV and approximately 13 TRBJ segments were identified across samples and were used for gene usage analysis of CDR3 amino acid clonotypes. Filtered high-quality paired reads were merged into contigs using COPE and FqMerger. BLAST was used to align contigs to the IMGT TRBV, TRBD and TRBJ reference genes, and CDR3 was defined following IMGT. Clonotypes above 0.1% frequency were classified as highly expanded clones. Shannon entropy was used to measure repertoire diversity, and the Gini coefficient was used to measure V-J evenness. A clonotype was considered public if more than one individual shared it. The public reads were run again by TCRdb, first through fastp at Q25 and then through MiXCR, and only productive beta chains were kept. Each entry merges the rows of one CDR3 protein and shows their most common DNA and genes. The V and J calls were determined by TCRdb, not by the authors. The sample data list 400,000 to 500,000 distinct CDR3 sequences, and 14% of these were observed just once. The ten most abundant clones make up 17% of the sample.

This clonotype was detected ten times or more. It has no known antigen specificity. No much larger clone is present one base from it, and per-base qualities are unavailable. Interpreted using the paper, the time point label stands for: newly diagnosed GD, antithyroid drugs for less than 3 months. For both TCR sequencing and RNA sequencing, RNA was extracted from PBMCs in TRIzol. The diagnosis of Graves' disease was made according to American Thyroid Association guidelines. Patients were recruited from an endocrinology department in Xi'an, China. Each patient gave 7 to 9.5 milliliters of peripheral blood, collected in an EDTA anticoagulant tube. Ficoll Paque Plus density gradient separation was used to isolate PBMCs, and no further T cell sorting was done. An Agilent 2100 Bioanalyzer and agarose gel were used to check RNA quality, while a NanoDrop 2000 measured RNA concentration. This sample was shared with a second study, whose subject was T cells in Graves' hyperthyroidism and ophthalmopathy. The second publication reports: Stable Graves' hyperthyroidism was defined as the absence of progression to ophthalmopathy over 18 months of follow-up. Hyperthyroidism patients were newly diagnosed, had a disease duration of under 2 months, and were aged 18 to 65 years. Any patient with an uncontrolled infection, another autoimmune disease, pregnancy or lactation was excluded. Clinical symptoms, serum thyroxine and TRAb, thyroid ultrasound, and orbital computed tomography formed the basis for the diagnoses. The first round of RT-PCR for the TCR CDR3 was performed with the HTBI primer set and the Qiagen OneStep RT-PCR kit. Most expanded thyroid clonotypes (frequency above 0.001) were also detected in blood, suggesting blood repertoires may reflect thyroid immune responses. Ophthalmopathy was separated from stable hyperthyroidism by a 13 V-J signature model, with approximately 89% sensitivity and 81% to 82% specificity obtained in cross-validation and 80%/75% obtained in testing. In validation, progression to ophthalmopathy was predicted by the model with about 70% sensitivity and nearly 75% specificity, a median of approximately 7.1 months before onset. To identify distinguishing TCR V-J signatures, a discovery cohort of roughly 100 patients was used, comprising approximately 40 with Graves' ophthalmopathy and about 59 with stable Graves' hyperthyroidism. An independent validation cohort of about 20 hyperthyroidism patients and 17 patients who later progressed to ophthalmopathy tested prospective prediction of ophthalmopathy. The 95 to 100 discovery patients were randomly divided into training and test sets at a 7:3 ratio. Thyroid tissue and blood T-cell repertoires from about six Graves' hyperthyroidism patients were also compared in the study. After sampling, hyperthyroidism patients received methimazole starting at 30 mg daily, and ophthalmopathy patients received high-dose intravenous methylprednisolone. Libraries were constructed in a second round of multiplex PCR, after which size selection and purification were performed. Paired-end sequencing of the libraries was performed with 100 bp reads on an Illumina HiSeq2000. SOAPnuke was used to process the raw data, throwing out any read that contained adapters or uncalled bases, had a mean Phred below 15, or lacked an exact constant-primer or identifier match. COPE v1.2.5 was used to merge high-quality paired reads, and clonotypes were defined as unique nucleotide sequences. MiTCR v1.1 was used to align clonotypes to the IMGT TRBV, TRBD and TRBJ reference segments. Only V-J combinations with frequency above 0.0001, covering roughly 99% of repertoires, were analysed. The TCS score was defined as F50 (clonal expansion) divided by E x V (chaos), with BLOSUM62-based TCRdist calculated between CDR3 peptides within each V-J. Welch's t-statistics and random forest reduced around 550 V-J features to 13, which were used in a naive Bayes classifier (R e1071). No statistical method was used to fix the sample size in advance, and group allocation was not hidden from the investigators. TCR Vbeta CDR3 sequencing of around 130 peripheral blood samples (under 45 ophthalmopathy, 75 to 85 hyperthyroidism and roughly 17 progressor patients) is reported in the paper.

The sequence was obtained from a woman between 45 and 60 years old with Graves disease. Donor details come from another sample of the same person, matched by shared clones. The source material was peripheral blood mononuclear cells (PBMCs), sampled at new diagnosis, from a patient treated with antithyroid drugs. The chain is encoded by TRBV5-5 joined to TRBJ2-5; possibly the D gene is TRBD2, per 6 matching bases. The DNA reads TGTGCCAGCAGCTTGGGGCCGAGACTAGACCAAGAGACCCAGTACTTC. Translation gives CASSLGPRLDQETQYF.